This T cell receptor (beta chain) was obtained from a study of OX40 agonist ivuxolimab in advanced cancers. Study-level background: Administration of intravenous ivuxolimab to patients occurred every 2 weeks at 0.01 to 10 mg/kg. Regarding the study as a whole: CD4+ and CD8+ T cells in blood underwent clonal expansion by week 6 at 0.1 to 3.0 mg/kg. More expanded clones were found, on average, in CD8+ than in CD4+ T cells.

The V end was cut by 2 bases, the J end by 4 bases, with 11 bases between. Germline CDR1 reads SGHNT; CDR2 reads YYREEE (reference sequence). CDR3 length equals 14 residues. Profiled with immunoSEQ multiplex PCR; TCRdb holds only in-frame clones, not every one. The sample carries 56,000 or so clones, roughly four fifths recorded once. As regards this clone: Its antigen is not identified.

The chain combines TRBV5-4 with TRBJ2-3; a possible D gene is TRBD2 (5 bases). The specimen comprised CD4+ or CD8+ T cells sorted from blood, sampled in a trial of the OX40 agonist ivuxolimab. This sequence originates from an adult with an advanced solid tumor such as melanoma, head and neck, liver or kidney cancer. CDR3 region: CASSFSSPADTQYF. The CDR3 DNA follows: TGTGCCAGCAGCTTCTCTAGCCCGGCAGATACGCAGTATTTT. Complete variable domain (other parts from reference TRBV5-4 and TRBJ2-3): ETGVTQSPTHLIKTRGQQVTLRCSSQSGHNTVSWYQQALGQGPQFIFQYYREEENGRGNFPPRFSGLQFPNYSSELNVNALELDDSALYLCASSFSSPADTQYFGPGTRLTVL.